These 6 T cell receptor beta chains came from one sample sequenced in a study of cytomegalovirus exposure and HLA in healthy donors. The study ran its PCR with 60 Vbeta and 13 Jbeta primers. Here immunoSEQ multiplex PCR was the method, and the copy in TCRdb shows in-frame clones only, minus some. The sample carries approximately 160,000 clones, over 70% recorded once. The sample taken for sequencing was PBMCs. Receptor source: a male donor in good health and CMV-seropositive.

This clone occurred once. The chain recombines TRBV19 with TRBJ1-2; a weak D match, TRBD1 (5 bases). The ends were cut back, 6 bases at V and 3 bases at J, with 11 bases in the middle. The CDR3 is 13 amino acids. Germline values: CDR1 LNHDA, CDR2 SQIVND (reference sequence). As DNA, the CDR3 is TGTGCCAGTAGCCCAGGGCAGTACTATGGCTACACCTTC. It encodes CASSPGQYYGYTF.

This clone has more than one count but fewer than ten. This CDR3 is CASSFNRGTEAFF. The CDR3 coding sequence is TGTGCCAGCAGTTTCAATCGAGGCACTGAAGCTTTCTTT. V and J are TRBV27 and TRBJ1-1; D uncertain. The CDR3 has 13 amino acids. The ends were cut back, 3 bases at V and 4 bases at J, with 9 bases in the middle. CDR1 and CDR2 (germline): MNHEY, SMNVEV (reference sequence).

The chain uses TRBV5-8 and TRBJ1-1; no definite D call. The CDR3 is 14 residues long. Germline CDR1 SGHTS, CDR2 YDEGEE. Trimming left V 5 bases short and J 2 bases short, with 13 bases between. In nucleotides, the CDR3 is TGTGCCAGCAGTTCCGACACCCCTAACACTGAAGCTTTCTTT. Protein sequence: CASSSDTPNTEAFF.

V and J are TRBV7-9 and TRBJ2-3, with D possibly matching TRBD1 (6 bases). CDR3 length equals 14 residues. Trimming pared 5 bases from V and 2 bases from J, leaving 11 bases between. Per the germline V gene, CDR1 is SEHNR and CDR2 is FQNEAQ (reference sequence). CDR3 amino acids: CASSPGQYTDTQYF. The CDR3, as DNA: TGTGCCAGCAGCCCCGGACAGTACACAGATACGCAGTATTTT.

This clone appeared a single time. The gene calls are TRBV15 and TRBJ1-1; D remains ambiguous. The V end was cut by 5 bases, the J end by 1 base, with 8 bases between. The CDR3 is made up of 13 amino acids. Germline V CDR1 and CDR2: LNHNV, YYDKDF (reference sequence). This CDR3 reads CATSWAGNTEAFF. Written as DNA, the CDR3 is TGTGCCACCAGCTGGGCAGGGAACACTGAAGCTTTCTTT.

The chain combines TRBV7-8 with TRBJ2-2; D is undetermined. This CDR3 is 15 amino acids long. Trimming removed 3 bases from V and 0 bases from J, with 8 bases in between. Germline assignment: CDR1 SGHVS and CDR2 FQNEAQ. DNA for the CDR3: TGTGCCAGCAGCTTCCGCGCCGCGAACACCGGGGAGCTGTTTTTT. This codes for CASSFRAANTGELFF.